A selection of T cell receptor beta chains follows, all from one sample in a study of beta chain features in type 1 diabetes. Sequencing used immunoSEQ multiplex PCR; TCRdb keeps in-frame clones, though not all of them. The sample gives fewer than 900,000 clones, roughly 17% of which show up once; 0.02% to 0.025% is in the top ten. The sample comprised naive CD4+ T cells from blood. Every receptor here comes from a woman younger than 30 in good health. Each CDR3 is given with its conserved first and last residue. Fields, in order: J gene, D gene, V gene, clone size, CDR3 DNA, CDR3 protein. D genes are given only for firm matches. Where a row states a size, it is once, few, many or the class of an expanded clone; other rows omit it.

>TRBJ2-7|-|TRBV7-2|few
TGTGCCAGCAGCTTAGGGGGGCGTCCCTACGAGCAGTACTTC
CASSLGGRPYEQYF
>TRBJ2-2|-|TRBV7-9|few
TGTGCCAGCGCAGGGATCGGGGAGCTGTTTTTT
CASAGIGELFF
>TRBJ2-7|TRBD1|TRBV6-5|-
TGTGCCAGCAGTTACTACAGGGGGAGCAATTACGAGCAGTACTTC
CASSYYRGSNYEQYF
>TRBJ2-3|-|TRBV5-7|few
TGTGCCAGCAGCTTGGTTCGTCTAAATTCGGGTACGCAGTATTTT
CASSLVRLNSGTQYF
>TRBJ1-2|-|TRBV18|few
TGTGCCAGCTCACCAGGACCGCGCTATGGCTACACCTTC
CASSPGPRYGYTF
>TRBJ2-5|-|TRBV20-1|-
TGCAGTGCGCAGCGGCAAGAGACCCAGTACTTC
CSAQRQETQYF
>TRBJ1-2|-|TRBV7-9|-
TGTGCCAGCAGCAGCTACATAACCTTCAACTATGGCTACACCTTC
CASSSYITFNYGYTF
>TRBJ2-7|-|TRBV6-1|few
TGTGCCAGCAGTGGGGGGACATTCCACGAGCAGTACTTC
CASSGGTFHEQYF
>TRBJ2-7|-|TRBV4-2|once
TGTGCCAGCAGCCAAGATGACAGCGGAGGCTCCTACGAGCAGTACTTC
CASSQDDSGGSYEQYF
>TRBJ2-1|TRBD2|TRBV7-9|few
TGTGCCAGCAGCTCGACTAGCGGGAGGGACGGTGAGCAGTTCTTC
CASSSTSGRDGEQFF
>TRBJ2-1|-|TRBV5-4|few
TGTGCCAGCAGCCAAGAAGTACGGGAACAGCAGTTCTTC
CASSQEVREQQFF
>TRBJ1-4|-|TRBV4-3|-
TGCGCCAGCAGCCAAGCTGCGGGTTCGCGCGAAAAACTGTTTTTT
CASSQAAGSREKLFF
>TRBJ1-1|-|TRBV7-9|few
TGTGCCAGCAGCCCCCTTTTGAACACTGAAGCTTTCTTT
CASSPLLNTEAFF
>TRBJ1-5|-|TRBV7-6|-
TGTGCCAGCAGCTTATTTCAGGGGTACGACCAGCCCCAGCATTTT
CASSLFQGYDQPQHF
>TRBJ2-2|TRBD2|TRBV4-3|-
TGCGCCAGCAGCCAAGCTAGGAGCGGGAGTGGCACCGGGGAGCTGTTTTTT
CASSQARSGSGTGELFF
>TRBJ2-1|-|TRBV18|few
TGTGCCAGCTCTCGAGTAGCGAAACGGAGCTACAATGAGCAGTTCTTC
CASSRVAKRSYNEQFF
>TRBJ2-7|TRBD2|TRBV28|-
TGTGCCAGCACCCAAGGGGCGCTAGCGGGAACCTACGAGCAGTACTTC
CASTQGALAGTYEQYF
>TRBJ1-5|-|TRBV15|-
TGTGCCACCAGCAGAGGAAGGGGGATCCAGCATTTT
CATSRGRGIQHF
>TRBJ2-3|-|TRBV7-2|-
TGTGCCATCAATGGGGGCGCAGATACGCAGTATTTT
CAINGGADTQYF
>TRBJ2-1|TRBD2|TRBV28|-
TGTGCCAGCAGTTTATCCGGGACTAGCGGGAGGTATGAGCAGTTCTTC
CASSLSGTSGRYEQFF
>TRBJ2-2|-|TRBV5-1|few
TGCGCCAGCAGCTCCGGCCAGCCGGGCCGGGAGCTGTTTTTT
CASSSGQPGRELFF
>TRBJ2-2|-|TRBV21-1|few
TGTGCCAGCAGCAAAGTTAGCGGGAGAGGGAACGGGGAGCTGTTTTTT
CASSKVSGRGNGELFF
>TRBJ2-4|TRBD1|TRBV10-3|-
TGTGCCAGCAGTCCTCGACAGGGAGACATTCAGTACTTC
CASSPRQGDIQYF
>TRBJ1-1|TRBD1|TRBV11-2|-
TGTGCCAGCAGCGCTGGACAGGGGCTGAACACTGAAGCTTTCTTT
CASSAGQGLNTEAFF
>TRBJ2-7|TRBD2|TRBV2|-
TGTGCCAGCAGTGATACGTCTAGCGGGAAGTACGAGCAGTACTTC
CASSDTSSGKYEQYF